These 20 T cell receptor beta chains originate from one sample sequenced in a study of T cells after yellow fever vaccination. TCRdb recomputed calls from the 5' RACE reads with MiXCR, one row per CDR3 protein. The table lists about 510,000 distinct CDR3 sequences, roughly 22% of them singletons. Sequenced material: PBMCs, taken roughly 20 days after the first yellow fever vaccination. The receptor set was obtained from a man between 18 and 29 years old who received the YFV17D yellow fever vaccine.

The CDR3 region has the DNA TGTGCCAGTAGCGCTCCTGATTCGGAGGGATATGGCTACACCTTC. Translating gives CASSAPDSEGYGYTF. The chain combines TRBV19 with TRBJ1-2, with D uncertain. CDR1 and CDR2 from the germline V gene are LNHDA and SQIVND (reference sequence). This CDR3 spans 15 amino acids. Trimming pared 6 bases from V and 5 bases from J, leaving 19 bases between. Looking up the rest from reference TRBV19 and TRBJ1-2 gives the full variable domain: DGGITQSPKYLFRKEGQNVTLSCEQNLNHDAMYWYRQDPGQGLRLIYYSQIVNDFQKGDIAEGYSVSREKKESFPLTVTSAQKNPTAFYLCASSAPDSEGYGYTFGSGTRLTVV.

This chain joins TRBV12-3 or TRBV12-4 and TRBJ1-2; D is ambiguous. CDR3 size: 13 residues. V lost 3 bases and J 7 bases, leaving 12 bases between the germline ends. The CDR3 DNA sequence: TGTGCCAGCAGTTTTTACGGGCGAGGTGGCTACACCTTC. Translating it yields CASSFYGRGGYTF.

J is TRBJ1-6 and V is TRBV5-6; D remains unclear. In germline, CDR1 is SGHDT, CDR2 YYEEEE. V gave up 0 bases and J gave up 7 bases, with 8 bases separating them. The CDR3 is 14 amino acids. The CDR3 region is CASSLGLWNSPLHF. CDR3 in DNA: TGTGCCAGCAGCTTGGGGTTGTGGAATTCACCCCTCCACTTT.

The CDR3 nucleotides are TGCAGCGTTGTCCTCCTGAGGCAGTTCTTC. This translates into CSVVLLRQFF. V gene TRBV29-1 combines with J gene TRBJ2-1; D is ambiguous. The V and J ends lost 4 bases and 12 bases respectively, with 10 bases between them. The CDR3 length is 10 residues. Germline values: CDR1 SQVTM, CDR2 ANQGSEA.

This clonotype appeared a few times. The chain recombines TRBV28 with TRBJ1-2, with a weak D call TRBD1 (5 bases). The V gene's germline CDR1 is MDHEN and CDR2 SYDVKM. V was pared by 8 bases and J by 6 bases, with 16 bases between. This CDR3 spans 13 amino acids. In DNA form, the CDR3 reads TGTGCCAGCGGACAACTACACGGGAATGGCTACACCTTC. Translated, it gives CASGQLHGNGYTF.

The table lists this clonotype with many counts. The gene calls are TRBV5-6 and TRBJ2-1, with D possibly being TRBD1 (6 bases). CDR3 length equals 15 residues. Per germline, CDR1 SGHDT and CDR2 YYEEEE. V was cut by 0 bases and J by 2 bases, with 9 bases left in between. CDR3 residues: CASSLGRGPYNEQFF. The CDR3 DNA reads TGTGCCAGCAGCTTGGGCAGGGGTCCCTACAATGAGCAGTTCTTC.

This clonotype was counted between two and nine times. V is TRBV20-1 and J is TRBJ2-1, with a weak D call TRBD2 (7 bases). V was shortened by 5 bases and J by 7 bases, with 18 bases between the two germline ends. CDR1 and CDR2 (germline): DFQATT, SNEGSKA (reference sequence). The CDR3 sequence is 14 residues long. CDR3 residues: CSALGGAGVNEQFF. For the CDR3, the DNA is TGCAGTGCTCTGGGGGGGGCGGGGGTTAATGAGCAGTTCTTC.

This clonotype was recorded a few times. The chain joins TRBV7-9 to TRBJ2-3, with TRBD1 matching over 9 bases. The CDR3 length is 16 residues. V lost 5 bases and J lost 2; bases outside the gene matches: 8. Per the germline V gene, CDR1 is SEHNR and CDR2 is FQNEAQ (reference sequence). The CDR3 coding sequence is TGTGCCAGCAGCCCGGGACAGGGCCTATTCACAGATACGCAGTATTTT. Protein: CASSPGQGLFTDTQYF.

The genes are TRBV4-3 and TRBJ2-3, with D maybe TRBD1 (7 bases). The germline V gene has CDR1 LGHNA and CDR2 YSLEER. V dropped 5 bases and J dropped 3 bases, with 12 bases sitting between them. The CDR3 totals 14 residues. The CDR3 nucleotides read TGCGCCAGCAGCATCGGGGGACAGACAGATACGCAGTATTTT. Translation: CASSIGGQTDTQYF.

The chain has TRBV25-1 and TRBJ1-4; D remains unclear. The CDR3 length is 17 residues. V was trimmed by 3 bases and J by 0 bases, leaving 14 bases between them. Germline CDR1 and CDR2: MGHDK and SYGVNS. CDR3 protein: CASSDGVDLATNEKLFF. CDR3 in DNA: TGTGCCAGCAGTGACGGTGTCGACCTTGCAACTAATGAAAAACTGTTTTTT.

This clonotype was detected only a few times. The chain combines TRBV21-1 with TRBJ2-7; TRBD1, the table's D call, was not compared with the DNA. TRBV21-1 is a pseudogene. The length of the CDR3 is 13 residues. The CDR3 DNA reads as TGTGCCACCATCAAAATCCGGGCGGTCGAGCAGTACTTC. It is translated as CATIKIRAVEQYF.

This chain links TRBV11-2 with TRBJ1-2; D remains ambiguous. Germline V gives CDR1 SGHAT, CDR2 FQNNGV. CDR3 size: 16 residues. Trimming took 0 bases from V and 4 from J, leaving 15 bases between them. CDR3 sequence reads: CASSLDFPGSPYGYTF. The CDR3 coding sequence is TGTGCCAGCAGCTTAGATTTCCCAGGTAGTCCCTATGGCTACACCTTC.

The rearrangement links TRBV19 to TRBJ2-5; 7 nucleotides match TRBD2. Germline V CDR1 and CDR2: LNHDA, SQIVND (reference sequence). Trimming took 3 bases from V and 2 from J; bases not matched to a gene: 0. This CDR3 region has 13 residues. The CDR3 is CASSMGLQETQYF. The CDR3 nucleotides are TGTGCCAGTAGTATGGGACTACAAGAGACCCAGTACTTC.

The chain uses TRBV20-1 and TRBJ2-3; possible D gene TRBD2, 5 bases. Trimming stripped 1 base from V and 3 bases from J, with 17 bases between. Germline V gene data show CDR1 as DFQATT and CDR2 as SNEGSKA (reference sequence). This CDR3 comprises 16 residues. CDR3 DNA: TGCAGTGCTAGAGGACTACCCCAGGTTCCAACAGATACGCAGTATTTT. This encodes CSARGLPQVPTDTQYF.

This clonotype was seen more than once but under ten times. The chain has TRBV20-1 and TRBJ2-5; D perhaps matches TRBD2 (5 bases). CDR1 and CDR2 (germline): DFQATT, SNEGSKA (reference sequence). Trimming removed 2 bases from V and 0 bases from J, with 16 bases in between. This CDR3 region has 16 residues. CDR3 in DNA: TGCAGTGCTAGAACCACGGCAAGCGGATACCAAGAGACCCAGTACTTC. Amino acids: CSARTTASGYQETQYF.

This chain connects TRBV20-1 to TRBJ1-4; D is ambiguous. In germline, CDR1 is DFQATT, CDR2 SNEGSKA (reference sequence). The V end was cut by 6 bases, the J end by 8 bases, with 16 bases between. The CDR3 is 13 amino acids. The CDR3 here is CSAATLDGEKLFF. DNA for the CDR3: TGCAGTGCCGCGACTCTCGACGGGGAAAAACTGTTTTTT.

The rearrangement joins TRBV6-1 to TRBJ2-1, with a weak D call TRBD1 (6 bases). This CDR3 has 13 residues. V was clipped by 8 bases and J by 7 bases, with 15 bases between them. The germline V gene has CDR1 MNHNS and CDR2 SASEGT. CDR3: CASSLQGMNEQFF. The CDR3 DNA is TGTGCCAGCTCACTTCAGGGGATGAATGAGCAGTTCTTC.

V gene TRBV7-8 combines with J gene TRBJ2-7; the match to TRBD1 covers 9 bases. The CDR3 contains 15 residues. Germline CDR1 SGHVS, CDR2 FQNEAQ. V shed 5 bases, J shed 2 bases, and the junction held 7 bases outside the gene matches. The CDR3 sequence: CASSIHGTGTYEQYV. CDR3 nucleotides: TGTGCCAGCAGCATCCACGGGACAGGGACCTACGAGCAGTACGTC.

The chain links TRBV11-2 to TRBJ2-7; TRBD1 matches 8 bases. Germline V lookup: CDR1 SGHAT, CDR2 FQNNGV. The CDR3 has 18 residues. Trimming took 3 bases from V and 3 from J; bases not matched to a gene: 16. This CDR3 is CASSFEYIRTGLFYEQYF. CDR3 nucleotides: TGTGCCAGCAGCTTCGAGTATATCAGGACAGGGCTTTTCTACGAGCAGTACTTC.

This clonotype has a handful of counts. The chain combines TRBV6-2 or TRBV6-3 with TRBJ2-3; TRBD1 or TRBD2 may be the D gene (6 bases each). V shed 6 bases and J shed 0 bases, with 13 bases lying between them. The CDR3 is 15 amino acids. The V gene's germline CDR1 is MNHEY and CDR2 SVGEGT. The CDR3 loop reads CASRFRGLSTDTQYF. Here the CDR3 DNA reads TGTGCCAGCAGATTCCGGGGGCTCAGCACAGATACGCAGTATTTT.